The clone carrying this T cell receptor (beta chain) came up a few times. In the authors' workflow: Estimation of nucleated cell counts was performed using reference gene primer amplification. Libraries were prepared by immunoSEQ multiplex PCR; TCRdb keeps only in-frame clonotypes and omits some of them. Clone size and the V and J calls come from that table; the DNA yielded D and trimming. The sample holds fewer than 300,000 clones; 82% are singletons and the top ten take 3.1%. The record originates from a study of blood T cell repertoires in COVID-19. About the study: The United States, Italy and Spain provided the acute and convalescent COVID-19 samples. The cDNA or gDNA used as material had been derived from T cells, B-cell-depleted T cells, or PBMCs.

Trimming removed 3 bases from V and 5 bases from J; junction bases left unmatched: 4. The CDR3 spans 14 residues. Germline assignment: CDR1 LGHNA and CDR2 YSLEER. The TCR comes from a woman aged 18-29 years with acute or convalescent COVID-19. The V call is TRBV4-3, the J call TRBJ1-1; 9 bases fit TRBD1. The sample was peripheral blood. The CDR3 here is CASSQDGTGTEAFF. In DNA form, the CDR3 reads TGCGCCAGCAGCCAGGACGGGACAGGGACTGAAGCTTTCTTT.